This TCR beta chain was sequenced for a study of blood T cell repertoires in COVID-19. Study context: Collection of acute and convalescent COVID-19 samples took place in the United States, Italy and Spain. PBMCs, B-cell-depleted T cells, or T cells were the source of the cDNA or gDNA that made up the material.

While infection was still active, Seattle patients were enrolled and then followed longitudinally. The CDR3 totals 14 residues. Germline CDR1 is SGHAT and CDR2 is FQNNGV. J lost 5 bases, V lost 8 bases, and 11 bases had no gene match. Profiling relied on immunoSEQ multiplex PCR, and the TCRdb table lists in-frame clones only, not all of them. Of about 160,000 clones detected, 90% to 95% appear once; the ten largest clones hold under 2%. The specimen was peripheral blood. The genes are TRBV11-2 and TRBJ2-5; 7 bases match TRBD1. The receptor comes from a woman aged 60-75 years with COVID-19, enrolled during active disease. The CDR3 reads CASEKGALGETQYF. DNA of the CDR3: TGTGCCAGCGAGAAGGGGGCGCTAGGGGAGACCCAGTACTTC.